This passage covers 10 T cell receptor beta chains from one sample sequenced in a study of blood T cell repertoires in COVID-19. The repertoire was sequenced with immunoSEQ multiplex PCR; TCRdb's copy has only in-frame clones and lacks some. The sample has 150,000 or so clones; approximately 90% are singletons. Sequencing was done on a sample of PBMCs or T cells enriched from blood (not recorded which). These receptors originate from a woman aged 50 to 65 who had recovered from COVID-19.

The V gene is TRBV13, the J gene TRBJ2-1; D possibly corresponds to TRBD2 (6 bases). V was cut by 1 base and J by 7 bases, with 14 bases left in between. CDR1 and CDR2 from the germline V gene are PRHDT and FYEKMQ (reference sequence). CDR3 length: 15 amino acids. CDR3 coding DNA: TGTGCCAGCAGCTTAGATCGCGGGGCCGTGAATGAGCAGTTCTTC. Protein product: CASSLDRGAVNEQFF.

The rearrangement joins TRBV9 to TRBJ2-7; TRBD1 aligns across 10 bases. The CDR3 is 13 residues long. The J segment lost 9 bases and the V segment lost 0 bases, leaving 3 bases of the junction unmatched. Germline-derived CDR1 and CDR2 are SGDLS and YYNGEE. The CDR3 reads CASSVVGQGLQYF. CDR3 in DNA: TGTGCCAGCAGCGTAGTGGGACAGGGGTTGCAGTACTTC.

The V call is TRBV27, the J call TRBJ2-3; no reliable D call. V was clipped by 1 base and J by 6 bases, with 11 bases between them. The CDR3 runs 14 residues. Looked up from germline, CDR1 is MNHEY and CDR2 is SMNVEV (reference sequence). The CDR3 region is CASSLYSSPDTQYF. The DNA of the CDR3 is TGTGCCAGCAGTTTATATTCCAGTCCCGATACGCAGTATTTT.

The chain links TRBV5-4 to TRBJ2-7; 9 bases map to TRBD1. Germline CDR1 reads SGHNT; CDR2 reads YYREEE (reference sequence). The CDR3 covers 15 residues. V lost 4 bases and J lost 2; bases outside the gene matches: 7. CDR3 sequence reads: CASSPTGGSAYEQYF. In DNA, the CDR3 is TGTGCCAGCAGCCCCACAGGGGGCTCAGCCTACGAGCAGTACTTC. The full variable domain, its missing parts supplied by reference TRBV5-4 and TRBJ2-7, is ETGVTQSPTHLIKTRGQQVTLRCSSQSGHNTVSWYQQALGQGPQFIFQYYREEENGRGNFPPRFSGLQFPNYSSELNVNALELDDSALYLCASSPTGGSAYEQYFGPGTRLTVT.

The CDR3 DNA is TGTGCCAGCAGCTCTATCCAAGAGACCCAGTACTTC. Translation: CASSSIQETQYF. V and J are TRBV11-2 and TRBJ2-5; D uncertain. Germline lookup yields CDR1 SGHAT and CDR2 FQNNGV. The length of the CDR3 is 12 residues. Trimming removed 4 bases at V and 1 base at J, with 4 bases between.

The V gene is TRBV14, the J gene TRBJ2-5; D ambiguous. V shed 1 base and J shed 1 base, with 7 bases lying between them. The germline gives CDR1 SGHDN, CDR2 FVKESK. The CDR3 is made up of 14 amino acids. The CDR3: CASSQGARQETQYF. DNA for the CDR3: TGTGCCAGCAGCCAAGGAGCCCGCCAAGAGACCCAGTACTTC.

The chain employs TRBV6-5 and TRBJ1-2, with TRBD1 identical over 7 bases. The V gene's germline CDR1 is MNHEY and CDR2 SVGAGI. With V trimmed by 0 bases and J by 2 bases, 3 bases remained unmatched. The CDR3 covers 15 residues. Here the CDR3 reads CASSYSPGGNYGYTF. The DNA of the CDR3 is TGTGCCAGCAGTTACTCCCCAGGGGGGAACTATGGCTACACCTTC.

The CDR3 loop is CASRASGGAQETQYF. CDR3 coding DNA: TGTGCCAGCAGAGCTAGCGGGGGGGCCCAGGAGACCCAGTACTTC. This chain joins TRBV7-3 and TRBJ2-5, with TRBD2 matching 12 bases. CDR1 is SGHTA, CDR2 FQGTGA, per germline. The V segment lost 6 bases and the J segment 5 bases; nucleotides outside the gene matches: 7. This CDR3 is built from 15 residues.

V and J are TRBV24-1 and TRBJ2-2; 7 bases line up with TRBD1. CDR1 and CDR2 from the germline V gene are KGHDR and SFDVKD. The CDR3 contains 21 residues. The ends lost 3 bases at V and 1 base at J; junction bases unmatched: 19. The CDR3 coding sequence is TGTGCCACCAGTGATCTCGGGAAACAGGGGACAAGGGTCTGGAACACCGGGGAGCTGTTTTTT. Translation: CATSDLGKQGTRVWNTGELFF.

The chain employs TRBV5-1 and TRBJ2-2, with D uncertain. V lost 2 bases to trimming and J lost 1 base, with 9 bases between them. This CDR3 spans 15 amino acids. Germline CDR1 SGHRS, CDR2 YFSETQ. CDR3 bases: TGCGCCAGCAGCTTTTTACTTCTGAACACCGGGGAGCTGTTTTTT. The encoded protein is CASSFLLLNTGELFF.